Listed here are 10 T cell receptor beta chains from one sample, sequenced in a study of blood T cell repertoires in COVID-19. Sequencing was performed with immunoSEQ multiplex PCR; in TCRdb, only in-frame clones are kept and a portion is missing. Here the sample spans over 65,000 clones, roughly 82% being singletons. Sequencing was carried out using peripheral blood. The receptor set was obtained from an elderly man with active COVID-19.

V usage is TRBV7-9 and J usage is TRBJ2-1, with a possible D match to TRBD2 (5 bases). V was cut by 3 bases and J by 10 bases, with 7 bases left in between. This CDR3 contains 11 residues. Germline-derived CDR1 and CDR2 are SEHNR and FQNEAQ (reference sequence). This CDR3 reads CASSLGAEQFF. The CDR3 coding sequence is TGTGCCAGCAGCTTGGGAGCCGAGCAGTTCTTC. Complete variable domain (other parts from reference TRBV7-9 and TRBJ2-1): DTGVSQNPRHKITKRGQNVTFRCDPISEHNRLYWYRQTLGQGPEFLTYFQNEAQLEKSRLLSDRFSAERPKGSFSTLEIQRTEQGDSAMYLCASSLGAEQFFGPGTRLTVL.

This chain links TRBV18 with TRBJ2-2; no clear D. The V end lost 2 bases, the J end lost 5 bases, and 12 bases lay between the germline ends. This CDR3 has 15 residues. From germline, CDR1 is KGHSH and CDR2 LQKENI. CDR3: CASSPIQDATGELFF. CDR3 nucleotide sequence: TGTGCCAGCTCACCAATTCAGGATGCGACCGGGGAGCTGTTTTTT.

A few counts support this clone. The chain employs TRBV18 and TRBJ1-2; tentative D call: TRBD1 (6 bases). Germline values: CDR1 KGHSH, CDR2 LQKENI. This CDR3 is built from 16 residues. The germline V and J ends were trimmed by 3 bases and 3 bases, with 17 bases remaining between them. The CDR3 is CASSPTVRDTYYGYTF. The CDR3 DNA is TGTGCCAGCTCACCCACTGTCCGGGACACCTACTATGGCTACACCTTC.

The V gene is TRBV19, the J gene TRBJ1-2, with D possibly matching TRBD1 (5 bases). V was cut by 5 bases and J by 4 bases, with 11 bases left in between. Germline V gene lookup returns CDR1 LNHDA and CDR2 SQIVND (reference sequence). The CDR3 contains 13 residues. Here the CDR3 DNA reads TGTGCCAGTAGTTCCGACAGCCGCTATGGCTACACCTTC. This gives the protein CASSSDSRYGYTF.

V is TRBV12-5 and J is TRBJ1-1; 10 bases fit TRBD1. J lost 4 bases, V lost 6 bases, and 2 bases had no gene match. The CDR3 is 13 amino acids. The V gene's germline CDR1 is LGHNT and CDR2 FRNRAP. The chain's CDR3 is CASGGQGGTEAFF. Here the CDR3 DNA reads TGTGCTAGTGGAGGACAGGGGGGCACTGAAGCTTTCTTT.

Ten or more counts support this clone. The chain recombines TRBV5-1 with TRBJ2-7, with D perhaps TRBD2 (7 bases). Germline V gene data show CDR1 as SGHRS and CDR2 as YFSETQ. The germline V and J ends were trimmed by 6 bases and 6 bases, with 16 bases remaining between them. The CDR3 consists of 13 residues. CDR3 sequence reads: CASMVQGRGEQYF. In DNA, the CDR3 is TGCGCCAGCATGGTCCAGGGGAGGGGCGAGCAGTACTTC.

This sequence joins TRBV14 and TRBJ2-1, with D unresolved. V was cut by 1 base and J by 7 bases, with 5 bases left in between. The CDR3 spans 12 residues. Germline V gene sequence: CDR1 SGHDN, CDR2 FVKESK. CDR3 amino acids: CASSQAGNEQFF. The CDR3 bases are TGTGCCAGCAGCCAAGCCGGGAATGAGCAGTTCTTC.

This clone was seen just once. The chain combines TRBV7-2 with TRBJ2-1, with 7 bases that match TRBD2. J gave up 7 bases and V 5 bases, and 14 bases lay outside the gene matches. Germline CDR1 is SGHTA and CDR2 is FQGNSA. This CDR3 is 16 amino acids long. CDR3 DNA: TGTGCCAGCAGCCCACTAGCGCCCTACCCAGGGAATGAGCAGTTCTTC. Amino acids: CASSPLAPYPGNEQFF.

The gene calls are TRBV14 and TRBJ2-7; 8 nucleotides match TRBD1. Germline CDR1 SGHDN, CDR2 FVKESK. J was trimmed by 7 bases and V by 5 bases; bases with no gene match: 7. The CDR3 has 13 residues. The CDR3 DNA is TGTGCCAGCAGCGACAGGGGAAAAGGAGAGCAGTACTTC. Its protein product is CASSDRGKGEQYF.

The V and J genes are TRBV19 and TRBJ2-3; 7 bases line up with TRBD1. V lost 4 bases to trimming and J lost 2 bases; unmatched junction nucleotides: 6. The CDR3 consists of 15 residues. Germline-derived CDR1 and CDR2 are LNHDA and SQIVND (reference sequence). The CDR3 sequence is CASSTDRSSTDTQYF. For the CDR3, the DNA is TGTGCCAGTAGTACGGACAGGAGTTCCACAGATACGCAGTATTTT.